The 4 T cell receptor beta chains below all came from one sample that was sequenced in a study of blood T cells in healthy people across ages. Alongside a J-beta primer mix, a sample-barcoded 5' primer served in a second PCR lasting roughly 7 to 11 cycles. TCRdb passed the 5' RACE reads through MiXCR, listing each CDR3 protein once. The sample yields 1.5 million to 2 million distinct CDR3 sequences, roughly 32% seen once. Sequences were obtained from blood. The receptors were gathered from a woman in her thirties in good health.

In this sample, this clonotype turned up a few times. This chain connects TRBV5-5 to TRBJ1-1; 11 bases map to TRBD1. There are 15 residues in the CDR3. Germline CDR1 reads SGHKS; CDR2 reads YYEKEE (reference sequence). V was pared by 5 bases and J by 0 bases, with 3 bases of the junction left unmatched. The CDR3 loop reads CASSWTGGLNTEAFF. CDR3 sequence (DNA): TGTGCCAGCAGTTGGACAGGGGGCTTGAACACTGAAGCTTTCTTT.

As for this clonotype: This may be a read error, as it is one base from a much larger clone. The chain recombines TRBV7-2 with TRBJ2-7; TRBD2 matches at 13 bases. Germline CDR1 SGHTA, CDR2 FQGNSA. The CDR3 length is 16 residues. V lost 8 bases, J lost 4 bases, and 11 bases stayed unmatched. The DNA of the CDR3 is TGTGCCAGCGGCTCCACTGGGACTAGCGGGGATTACGAGCAGTACTTC. The encoded protein is CASGSTGTSGDYEQYF.

In this sample, this clonotype turned up a few times. At one of its ends the junction is not consistent with the germline gene, which may arise from a read error. This rearrangement joins TRBV29-1 to TRBJ2-1; 14 bases fit TRBD2. This CDR3 region has 16 residues. CDR1 SQVTM and CDR2 ANQGSEA come from the germline V gene. This CDR3 reads CSAGTSGGTTYNAQFF. Here the CDR3 DNA reads TGCAGCGCTGGGACTAGCGGGGGTACAACCTACAATGCGCAGTTCTTC.

The chain employs TRBV5-1 and TRBJ2-3; unclear D gene. Trimming cost V 3 bases and J 3 bases, with 11 bases left between them. The CDR3 loop spans 14 amino acids. CDR1 SGHRS and CDR2 YFSETQ come from the germline V gene. The CDR3 region is CASSWVLETDTQYF. The CDR3 DNA reads as TGCGCCAGCAGCTGGGTTCTAGAAACAGATACGCAGTATTTT.